This TCR beta chain was retrieved from a study of blood T cell repertoires in COVID-19. About the research overall: T cells, B-cell-depleted T cells, or PBMCs provided the cDNA or gDNA that served as material.

Germline V gives CDR1 SGHRS, CDR2 YFSETQ. With V trimmed by 6 bases and J by 6 bases, 4 bases remained unmatched. CDR3 size: 13 residues. Data came from immunoSEQ multiplex PCR; TCRdb stores just in-frame clones and leaves some out. This sample has some 160,000 clones, with approximately 92% found just once. This clone was counted a single time. The sequenced material came from peripheral blood. V usage is TRBV5-1 and J usage is TRBJ2-1; 9 bases agree with TRBD2. The clonotype originates from a woman aged 60-75 years with active COVID-19. CDR3 sequence: CASNLAGSNEQFF. CDR3 coding DNA: TGCGCCAGCAATCTAGCGGGAAGCAATGAGCAGTTCTTC.